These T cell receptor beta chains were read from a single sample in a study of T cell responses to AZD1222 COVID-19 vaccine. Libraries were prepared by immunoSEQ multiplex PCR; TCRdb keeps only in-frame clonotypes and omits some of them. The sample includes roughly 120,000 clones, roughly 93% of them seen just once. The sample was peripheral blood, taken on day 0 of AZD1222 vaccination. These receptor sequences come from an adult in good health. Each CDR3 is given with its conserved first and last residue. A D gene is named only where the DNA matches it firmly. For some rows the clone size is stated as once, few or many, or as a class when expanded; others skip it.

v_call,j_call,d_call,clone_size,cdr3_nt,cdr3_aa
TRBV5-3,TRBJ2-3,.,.,TGTGCCAGAAGCGAGGATTTCCTACGCCGGTATTTT,CARSEDFLRRYF
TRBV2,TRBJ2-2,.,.,TGTGCCAGCAGTGAGGACCCTACGAACACCGGGGAGCTGTTTTTT,CASSEDPTNTGELFF
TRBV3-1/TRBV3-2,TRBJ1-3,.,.,TGTGCCAGCAGGGGGGGAGACACCATATATTTT,CASRGGDTIYF
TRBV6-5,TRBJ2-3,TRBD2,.,TGTGCCAGCAGAAAACTAGCGGGAGGGCCAGATACGCAGTATTTT,CASRKLAGGPDTQYF
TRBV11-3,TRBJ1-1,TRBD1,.,TGTGCCAGCAGCAGACAGGGGACGAACACTGAAGCTTTCTTT,CASSRQGTNTEAFF
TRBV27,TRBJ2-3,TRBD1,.,TGTGCCAGCAGCCGACAGGGGGCACAGGATACGCAGTATTTT,CASSRQGAQDTQYF
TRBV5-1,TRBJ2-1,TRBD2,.,TGCGCCAGCAGCTTCGGACTAGCGGGTTCCTACAATGAGCAGTTCTTC,CASSFGLAGSYNEQFF
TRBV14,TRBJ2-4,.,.,TGTGCCAGCAGCCAAGTGGGCGCGAGTAACATTCAGTACTTC,CASSQVGASNIQYF
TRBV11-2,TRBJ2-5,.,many,TGTGCCAGCAGCTATTTCCAACGGACAGCCGAGACCCAGTACTTC,CASSYFQRTAETQYF
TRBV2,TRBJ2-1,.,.,TGTGCCAGCAAGCCCCCACTTAGCTCCTACAATGAGCAGTTCTTC,CASKPPLSSYNEQFF
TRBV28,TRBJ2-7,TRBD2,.,TGTGCCAGCAAGTTAAAAGCGGGAGGGCCCGGATACGAGCAGTACTTC,CASKLKAGGPGYEQYF
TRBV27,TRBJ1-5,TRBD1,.,TGTGCCAGCAGGAAGGACAGGACCCCCGCGCCCCAGCATTTT,CASRKDRTPAPQHF
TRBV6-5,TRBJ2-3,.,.,TGTGCCAGCGCGCAACCGGGAGCTTTTCCAGATACGCAGTATTTT,CASAQPGAFPDTQYF
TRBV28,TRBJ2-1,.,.,TGTGCCAGCAGGCCCCGGGGAGAGTCCTACAATGAGCAGTTCTTC,CASRPRGESYNEQFF
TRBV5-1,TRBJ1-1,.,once,TGCGCCAGCAGCTTGGGAACGGCGATTGAAGCTTTCTTT,CASSLGTAIEAFF
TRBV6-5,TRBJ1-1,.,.,TGTGCCAGCGGGGGGGGGAGGGGGGGAGGGACTGAAGCTTTCTTT,CASGGGRGGGTEAFF
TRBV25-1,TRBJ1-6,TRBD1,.,TGTGCCAGCAGGGACAGGGAGGGCAATTCACCCCTCCACTTT,CASRDREGNSPLHF
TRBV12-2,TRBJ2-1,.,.,TGTGCAAGTCGCCCCCCGGGGACTAGCGGGTACTACAATGAGCAGTTCTTC,CASRPPGTSGYYNEQFF
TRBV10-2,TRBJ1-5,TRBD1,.,TGCGCCAGCATCAGGGGGCAGGGTCAGCCCCAGCATTTT,CASIRGQGQPQHF
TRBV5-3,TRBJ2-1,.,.,TGTGCCAGAAGCTTGACCCCCCGCCAGGACAGTGTAAATGAGCAGTTCTTC,CARSLTPRQDSVNEQFF
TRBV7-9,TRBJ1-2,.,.,TGTGCCAGCAGCTTAGGGAATCAGGGAAACTATGGCTACACCTTC,CASSLGNQGNYGYTF
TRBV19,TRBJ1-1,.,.,TGTGCCAGTTCGGTGGAGTGGGTCACTGAAGCTTTCTTT,CASSVEWVTEAFF
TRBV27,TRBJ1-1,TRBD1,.,TGTGCCAGCAGTTTCAGTATAGAGGGGGCCATGGAAGCTTTCTTT,CASSFSIEGAMEAFF
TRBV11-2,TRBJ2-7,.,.,TGTGCCAGCAGCTTAGAGGGGAACGGCTACGAGCAGTACTTC,CASSLEGNGYEQYF
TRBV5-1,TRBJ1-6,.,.,TGCGCCAGCAGCTTTACATCCGGGGGCGATTCACCCCTCCACTTT,CASSFTSGGDSPLHF
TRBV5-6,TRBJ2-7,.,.,TGTGCCAGCAGTACTAGCCCCACCTACGAGCAGTACTTC,CASSTSPTYEQYF
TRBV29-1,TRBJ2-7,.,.,TGCAGCGGGATTGGCCCCGGGGCTACTTCCTACGAGCAGTACTTC,CSGIGPGATSYEQYF
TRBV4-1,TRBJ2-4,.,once,TGCGCCAGCTGCCGGGTGGGCTTAGCCAAAAACATTCAGTACTTC,CASCRVGLAKNIQYF
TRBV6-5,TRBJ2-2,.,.,TGTGCCAGCAGTTACTCACATACGGGAGCGGCCGGGGAGCTGTTTTTT,CASSYSHTGAAGELFF
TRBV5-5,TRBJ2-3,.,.,TGTGCCAGCAGCTTGGACAGGCTCCGCGCAGATACGCAGTATTTT,CASSLDRLRADTQYF
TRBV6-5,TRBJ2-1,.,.,TGTGCCAGCTCGGGCGCCAGGGGGCAGTTCTTC,CASSGARGQFF
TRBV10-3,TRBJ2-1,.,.,TGTGCCATCAGGGCCGTAGAGGGGGCCTACAATGAGCAGTTCTTC,CAIRAVEGAYNEQFF
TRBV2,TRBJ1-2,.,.,TGTGCCAGCAGTGCCGGGACCGGATTACGGTCTGGCTACACCTTC,CASSAGTGLRSGYTF
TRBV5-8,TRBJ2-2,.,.,TGTGCCAGCAGCTTGGTAGAAACCGGGGAGCTGTTTTTT,CASSLVETGELFF
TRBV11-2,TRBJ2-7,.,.,TGTGCCAGCAGCCTCATTAGCTCCTACGAGCAGTACTTC,CASSLISSYEQYF
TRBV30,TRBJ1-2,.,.,TGTGCCTGGACCGAGACGGCGGGGTTTTCAATCTATGGCTACACCTTC,CAWTETAGFSIYGYTF
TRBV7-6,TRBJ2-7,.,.,TGTGCCAGCAGCTTAAAGGGCCCCGGCTCCTACGAGCAGTACTTC,CASSLKGPGSYEQYF
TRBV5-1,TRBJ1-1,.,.,TGCGCCAGCAAGGAGGTACTATCTGAAGCTTTCTTT,CASKEVLSEAFF
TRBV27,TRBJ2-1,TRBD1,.,TGTGCCAGCAGACCGACAGGGGGTTTTTACAATGAGCAGTTCTTC,CASRPTGGFYNEQFF
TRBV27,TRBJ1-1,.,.,TGTGCCAGCAGCTATTCAGGGACCATGAACACTGAAGCTTTCTTT,CASSYSGTMNTEAFF
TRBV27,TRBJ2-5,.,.,TGTGCCAGCAGTTTGGGGTTCCAAGAGACCCAGTACTTC,CASSLGFQETQYF
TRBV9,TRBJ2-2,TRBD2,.,TGTGCCAGCAGCGTAGGTCTAGCGGGAGTTACCGGGGAGCTGTTTTTT,CASSVGLAGVTGELFF
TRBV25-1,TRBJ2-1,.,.,TGTGCCAGCAGTGCGGAAGGACAGTCCTACGGCTCCTACAATGAGCAGTTCTTC,CASSAEGQSYGSYNEQFF
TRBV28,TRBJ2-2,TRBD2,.,TGTGCCAGCAGTTTATTTCGGACTAGCGGGACTTCTAAGAACACCGGGGAGCTGTTTTTT,CASSLFRTSGTSKNTGELFF
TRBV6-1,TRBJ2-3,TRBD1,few,TGTGCCAGCAGTGACAGGGGGCCCACAGATACGCAGTATTTT,CASSDRGPTDTQYF
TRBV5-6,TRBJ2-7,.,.,TGTGCCAGCAGCCCACGGGGTTTCTACGAGCAGTACTTC,CASSPRGFYEQYF
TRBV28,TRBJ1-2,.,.,TGTGCCACCGGAGATGGGGGTCCCGGCTATGGCTACACCTTC,CATGDGGPGYGYTF
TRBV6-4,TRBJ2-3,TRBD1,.,TGTGCCAGCAGCCTACAGGGGGCAGAAGATACGCAGTATTTT,CASSLQGAEDTQYF
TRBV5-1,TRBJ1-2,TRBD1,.,TGCGCCAGCTACCGGGACAGGGTGCAGGGCTACACCTTC,CASYRDRVQGYTF
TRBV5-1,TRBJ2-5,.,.,TGCGCCAGCAGCTTGCGCGGGAACCAAGAGACCCAGTACTTC,CASSLRGNQETQYF
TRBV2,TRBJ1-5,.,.,TGTGCCAGCAGGAGCCGCGAGGACAGATATAGCAATCAGCCCCAGCATTTT,CASRSREDRYSNQPQHF
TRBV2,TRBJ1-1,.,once,TGTGCCAGCAGTGATAGGCTCAGGGACACTGAAGCTTTCTTT,CASSDRLRDTEAFF
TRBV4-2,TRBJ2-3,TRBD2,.,TGTGCCAGCAGCCAAGATCCCCGGACTAGCGGGAGTCCCGTCGGTGATACGCAGTATTTT,CASSQDPRTSGSPVGDTQYF
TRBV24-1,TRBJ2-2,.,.,TGTGCCACCAGTGCCCGAGGGCCCGGGGAGCTGTTTTTT,CATSARGPGELFF
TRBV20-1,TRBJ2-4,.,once,TGCAGTGGGAGTGAGTTCGGCAAAAACATTCAGTACTTC,CSGSEFGKNIQYF
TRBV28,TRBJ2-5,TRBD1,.,TGTGCCAGCAGTTCCTTGACAGGGGGAGGGGAGACCCAGTACTTC,CASSSLTGGGETQYF